This TCR beta chain is drawn from a study of blood T cells in healthy people across ages. A J-beta primer mix and a sample-barcoded 5' primer were used in a second PCR of roughly 7 to 12 cycles. TCRdb reanalysed the 5' RACE reads using MiXCR and keeps one entry per CDR3 protein. This table holds fewer than 1,200,000 distinct CDR3 sequences, approximately 26% found once. The same data also contributed to another study, on T cells of mothers and their children.

This sequence originates from a girl aged 2-10 years in good health. Material for sequencing was blood.

The CDR3 region is CSVGEGGSGNEQFF. The CDR3 nucleotides read TGCAGCGTTGGGGAGGGGGGTTCGGGCAATGAGCAGTTCTTC. The V and J genes are TRBV29-1 and TRBJ2-1; maybe TRBD2 (7 bases). V lost 4 bases and J 6 bases, leaving 16 bases between the germline ends. The germline gives CDR1 SQVTM, CDR2 ANQGSEA. This CDR3 contains 14 residues.